This T cell receptor beta chain stems from a study of cytomegalovirus exposure and HLA in healthy donors. Findings of the study overall: Per a later analysis, HLA-associated TCR beta chains showed more clonal expansion than other, equally common TCR beta chains.

Researchers ran the PCR with 60 Vbeta and 13 Jbeta primers. TCRdb keeps only in-frame clones here, not all; method: immunoSEQ multiplex PCR. The table includes roughly 100,000 clones, over 80% detected once. As regards this clone: Its antigen is currently unknown.

This CDR3 is 16 amino acids long. V was clipped by 0 bases and J by 3 bases; unmatched bases: 6. Germline V gene sequence: CDR1 MNHEY, CDR2 SVGAGI. The genes are TRBV6-5 and TRBJ2-7; 9 nucleotides match TRBD2. The sequence came from a man aged 18 to 30 in good health and CMV-seronegative. The sample was PBMCs. The CDR3, as DNA: TGTGCCAGCAGTTACTCAGGGACTAGCTCCGACTACGAGCAGTACTTC. Its translation is CASSYSGTSSDYEQYF.